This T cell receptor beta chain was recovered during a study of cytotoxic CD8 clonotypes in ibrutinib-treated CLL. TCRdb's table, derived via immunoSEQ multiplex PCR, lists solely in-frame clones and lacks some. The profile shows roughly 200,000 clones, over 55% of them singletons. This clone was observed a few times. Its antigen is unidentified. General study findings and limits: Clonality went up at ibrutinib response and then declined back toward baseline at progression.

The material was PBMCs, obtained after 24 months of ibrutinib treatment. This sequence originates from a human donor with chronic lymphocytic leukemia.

CDR3 DNA sequence: TGTGCCAGCAGAAAGGGACAGGGACCCTACGAGCAGTACTTC. Encoded protein: CASRKGQGPYEQYF. The V call is TRBV11-2, the J call TRBJ2-7; 9 bases agree with TRBD1. This CDR3 contains 14 residues. The germline V gene has CDR1 SGHAT and CDR2 FQNNGV. J lost 2 bases, V lost 6 bases, and 5 bases had no gene match.